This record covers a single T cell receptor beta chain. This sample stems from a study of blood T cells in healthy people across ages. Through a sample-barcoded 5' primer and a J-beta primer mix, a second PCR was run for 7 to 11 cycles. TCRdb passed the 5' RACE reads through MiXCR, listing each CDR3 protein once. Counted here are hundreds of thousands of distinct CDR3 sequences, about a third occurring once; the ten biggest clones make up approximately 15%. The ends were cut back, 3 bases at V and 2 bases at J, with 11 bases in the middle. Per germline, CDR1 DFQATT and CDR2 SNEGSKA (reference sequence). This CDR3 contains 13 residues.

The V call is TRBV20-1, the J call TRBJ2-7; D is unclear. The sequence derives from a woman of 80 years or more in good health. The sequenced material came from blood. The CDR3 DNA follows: TGCAGTGCTAGGTCCCTAGTTGCCTACGAGCAGTACTTC. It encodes CSARSLVAYEQYF.